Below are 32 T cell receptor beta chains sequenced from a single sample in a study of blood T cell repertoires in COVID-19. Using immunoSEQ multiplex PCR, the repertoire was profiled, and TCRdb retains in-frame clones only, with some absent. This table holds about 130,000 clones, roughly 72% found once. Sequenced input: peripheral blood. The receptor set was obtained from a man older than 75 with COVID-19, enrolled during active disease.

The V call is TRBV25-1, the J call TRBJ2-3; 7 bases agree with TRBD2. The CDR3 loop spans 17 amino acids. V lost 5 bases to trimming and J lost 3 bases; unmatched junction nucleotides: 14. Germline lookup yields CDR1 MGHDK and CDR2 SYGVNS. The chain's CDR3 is CASSPLGGRAETDTQYF. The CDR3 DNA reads TGTGCCAGCAGTCCTCTGGGGGGGAGGGCCGAGACAGATACGCAGTATTTT.

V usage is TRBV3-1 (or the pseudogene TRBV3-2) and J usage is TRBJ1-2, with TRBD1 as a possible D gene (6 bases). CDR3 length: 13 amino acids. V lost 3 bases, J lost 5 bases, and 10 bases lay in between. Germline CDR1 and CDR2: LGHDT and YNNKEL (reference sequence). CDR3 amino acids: CASSQIQGYGYTF. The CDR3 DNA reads TGTGCCAGCAGCCAGATACAGGGTTATGGCTACACCTTC.

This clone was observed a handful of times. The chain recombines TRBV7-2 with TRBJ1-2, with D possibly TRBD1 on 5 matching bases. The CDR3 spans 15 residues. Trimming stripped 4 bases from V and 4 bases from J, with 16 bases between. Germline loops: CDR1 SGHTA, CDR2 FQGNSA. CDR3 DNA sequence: TGTGCCAGCAGCTATTCCAGGGCTTCGTCCTATGGCTACACCTTC. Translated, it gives CASSYSRASSYGYTF.

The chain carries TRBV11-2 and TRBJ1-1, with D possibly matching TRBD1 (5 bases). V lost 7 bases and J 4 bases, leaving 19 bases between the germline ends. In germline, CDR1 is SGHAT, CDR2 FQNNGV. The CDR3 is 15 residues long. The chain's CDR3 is CASTTNPYRGTEAFF. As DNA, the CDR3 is TGTGCCAGCACCACCAACCCATATAGGGGCACTGAAGCTTTCTTT.

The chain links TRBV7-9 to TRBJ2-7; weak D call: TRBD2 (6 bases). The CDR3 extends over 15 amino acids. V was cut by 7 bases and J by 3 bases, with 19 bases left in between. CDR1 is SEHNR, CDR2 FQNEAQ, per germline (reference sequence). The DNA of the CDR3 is TGTGCCAGCACCTCCTCGTTGGGAGGTATCTACGAGCAGTACTTC. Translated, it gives CASTSSLGGIYEQYF.

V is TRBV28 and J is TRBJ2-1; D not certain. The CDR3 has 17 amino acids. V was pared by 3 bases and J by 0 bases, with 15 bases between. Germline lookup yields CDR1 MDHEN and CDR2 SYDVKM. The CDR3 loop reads CASSFPPPGSSYNEQFF. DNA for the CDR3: TGTGCCAGCAGTTTTCCCCCCCCGGGTAGCTCCTACAATGAGCAGTTCTTC.

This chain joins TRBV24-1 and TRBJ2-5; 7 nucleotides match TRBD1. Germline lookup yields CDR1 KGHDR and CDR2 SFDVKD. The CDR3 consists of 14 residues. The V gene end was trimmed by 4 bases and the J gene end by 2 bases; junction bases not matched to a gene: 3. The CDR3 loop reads CATSDPTGQETQYF. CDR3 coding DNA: TGTGCCACCAGTGACCCGACAGGGCAAGAGACCCAGTACTTC.

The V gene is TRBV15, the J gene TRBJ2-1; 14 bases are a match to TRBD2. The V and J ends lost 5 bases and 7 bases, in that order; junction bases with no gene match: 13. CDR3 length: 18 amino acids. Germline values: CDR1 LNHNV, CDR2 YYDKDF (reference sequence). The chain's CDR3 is CATSSTLGTSGSRNEQFF. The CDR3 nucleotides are TGTGCCACCAGCTCTACCCTCGGGACTAGCGGGAGTCGTAATGAGCAGTTCTTC.

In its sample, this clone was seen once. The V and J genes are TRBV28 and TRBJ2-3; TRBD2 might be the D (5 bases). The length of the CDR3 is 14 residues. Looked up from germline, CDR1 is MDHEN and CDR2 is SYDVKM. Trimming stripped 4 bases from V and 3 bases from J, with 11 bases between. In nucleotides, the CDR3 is TGTGCCAGCAGTTACCTCTCGGGAACAGATACGCAGTATTTT. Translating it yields CASSYLSGTDTQYF.

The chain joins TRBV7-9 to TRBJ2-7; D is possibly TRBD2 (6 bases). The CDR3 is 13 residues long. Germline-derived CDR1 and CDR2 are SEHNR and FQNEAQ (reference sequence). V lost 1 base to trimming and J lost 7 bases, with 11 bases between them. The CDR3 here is CASSLENAGEQYF. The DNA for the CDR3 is TGTGCCAGCAGCTTAGAAAACGCGGGGGAGCAGTACTTC.

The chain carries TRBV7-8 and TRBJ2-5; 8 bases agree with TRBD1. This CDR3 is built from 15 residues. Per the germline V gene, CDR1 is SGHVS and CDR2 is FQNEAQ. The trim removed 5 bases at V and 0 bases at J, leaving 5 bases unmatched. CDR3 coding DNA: TGTGCCAGCAGCCCCCTGACAGGGGACCAAGAGACCCAGTACTTC. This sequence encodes CASSPLTGDQETQYF.

CDR3 sequence: CASSLAVATEAFF. The CDR3 region has the DNA TGTGCCAGCAGCTTAGCAGTGGCCACTGAAGCTTTCTTT. The J gene is TRBJ1-1, the V gene TRBV7-9; unclear D gene. The germline V and J ends were trimmed by 0 bases and 4 bases, with 6 bases remaining between them. This CDR3 has 13 residues. Germline V gene data show CDR1 as SEHNR and CDR2 as FQNEAQ (reference sequence).

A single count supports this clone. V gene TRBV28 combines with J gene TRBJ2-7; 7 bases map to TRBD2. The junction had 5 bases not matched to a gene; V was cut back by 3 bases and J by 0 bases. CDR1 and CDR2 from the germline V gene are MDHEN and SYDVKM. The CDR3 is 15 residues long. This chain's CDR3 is CASSFGWGGSYEQYF. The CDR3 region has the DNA TGTGCCAGCAGTTTTGGTTGGGGGGGCTCCTACGAGCAGTACTTC.

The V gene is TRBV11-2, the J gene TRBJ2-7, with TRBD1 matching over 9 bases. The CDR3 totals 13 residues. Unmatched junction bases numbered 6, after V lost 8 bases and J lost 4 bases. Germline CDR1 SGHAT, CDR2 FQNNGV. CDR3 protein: CASGPTGGYEQYF. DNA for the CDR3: TGTGCCAGCGGACCGACAGGGGGGTACGAGCAGTACTTC. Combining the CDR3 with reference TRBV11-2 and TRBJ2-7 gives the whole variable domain EAGVAQSPRYKIIEKRQSVAFWCNPISGHATLYWYQQILGQGPKLLIQFQNNGVVDDSQLPKDRFSAERLKGVDSTLKIQPAKLEDSAVYLCASGPTGGYEQYFGPGTRLTVT.

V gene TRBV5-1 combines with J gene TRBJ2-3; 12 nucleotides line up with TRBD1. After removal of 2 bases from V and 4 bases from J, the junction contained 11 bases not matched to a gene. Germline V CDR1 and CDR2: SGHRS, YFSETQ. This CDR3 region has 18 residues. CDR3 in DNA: TGCGCCAGCAGCTTTTACCCCCGGGACAGGGGGCAGGCAGATACGCAGTATTTT. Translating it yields CASSFYPRDRGQADTQYF.

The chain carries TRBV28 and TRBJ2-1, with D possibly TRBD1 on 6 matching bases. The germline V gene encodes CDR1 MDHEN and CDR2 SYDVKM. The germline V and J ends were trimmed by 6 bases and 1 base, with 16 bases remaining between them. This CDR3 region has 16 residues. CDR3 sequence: CASSTTTGTSYNEQFF. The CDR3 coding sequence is TGTGCCAGCAGCACAACAACCGGGACATCCTACAATGAGCAGTTCTTC.

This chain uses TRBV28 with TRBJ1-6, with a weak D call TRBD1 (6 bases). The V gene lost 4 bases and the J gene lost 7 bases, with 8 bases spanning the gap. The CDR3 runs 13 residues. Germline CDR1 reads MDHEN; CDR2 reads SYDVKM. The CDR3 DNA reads TGTGCCAGCAGTTACACAGGGAATTCACCCCTCCACTTT. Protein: CASSYTGNSPLHF.

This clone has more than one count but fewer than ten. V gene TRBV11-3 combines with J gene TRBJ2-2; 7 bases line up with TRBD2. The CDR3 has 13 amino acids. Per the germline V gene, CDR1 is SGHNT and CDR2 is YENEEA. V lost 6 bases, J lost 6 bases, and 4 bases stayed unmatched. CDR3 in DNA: TGTGCCAGCAGGAAGGCGGGGGCCGGGGAGCTGTTTTTT. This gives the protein CASRKAGAGELFF.

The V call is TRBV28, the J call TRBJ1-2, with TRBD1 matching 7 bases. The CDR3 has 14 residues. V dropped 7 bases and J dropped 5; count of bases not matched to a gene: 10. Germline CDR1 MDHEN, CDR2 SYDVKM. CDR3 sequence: CASTVGQGGYGYTF. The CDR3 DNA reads TGTGCCAGCACCGTGGGGCAGGGGGGATATGGCTACACCTTC.

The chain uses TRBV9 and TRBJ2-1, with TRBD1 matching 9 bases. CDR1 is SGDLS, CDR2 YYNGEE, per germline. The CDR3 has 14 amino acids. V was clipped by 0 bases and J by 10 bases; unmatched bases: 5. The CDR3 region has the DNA TGTGCCAGCAGCGTAGCGGGACAGGGAGAGGAGCAGTTCTTC. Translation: CASSVAGQGEEQFF.

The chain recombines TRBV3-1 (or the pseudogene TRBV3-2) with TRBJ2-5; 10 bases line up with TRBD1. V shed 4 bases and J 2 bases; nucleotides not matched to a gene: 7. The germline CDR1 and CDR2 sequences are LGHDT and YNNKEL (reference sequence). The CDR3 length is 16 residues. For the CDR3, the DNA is TGTGCCAGCAGCCCCGTCCCGGGACAGGGGCAAGAGACCCAGTACTTC. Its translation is CASSPVPGQGQETQYF.

The CDR3: CSGYWTGGNSYEQYF. The CDR3, as DNA: TGCAGCGGATATTGGACAGGGGGAAACTCCTACGAGCAGTACTTC. This rearrangement joins TRBV29-1 to TRBJ2-7, with 10 bases identical to TRBD1. The CDR3 consists of 15 residues. J gave up 0 bases and V 7 bases, and 9 bases lay outside the gene matches. In germline, CDR1 is SQVTM, CDR2 ANQGSEA.

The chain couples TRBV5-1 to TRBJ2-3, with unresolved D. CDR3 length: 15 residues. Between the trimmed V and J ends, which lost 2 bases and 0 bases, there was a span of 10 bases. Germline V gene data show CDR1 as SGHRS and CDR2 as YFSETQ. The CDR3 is CASSLEIPSTDTQYF. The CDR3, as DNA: TGCGCCAGCAGCTTAGAGATTCCTAGCACAGATACGCAGTATTTT.

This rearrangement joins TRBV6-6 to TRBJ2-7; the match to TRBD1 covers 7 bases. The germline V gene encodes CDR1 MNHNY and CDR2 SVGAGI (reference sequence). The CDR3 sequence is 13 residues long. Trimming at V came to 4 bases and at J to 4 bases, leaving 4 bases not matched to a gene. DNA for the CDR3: TGTGCCAGCAGTTCCGGGACAGTTTACGAGCAGTACTTC. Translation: CASSSGTVYEQYF.

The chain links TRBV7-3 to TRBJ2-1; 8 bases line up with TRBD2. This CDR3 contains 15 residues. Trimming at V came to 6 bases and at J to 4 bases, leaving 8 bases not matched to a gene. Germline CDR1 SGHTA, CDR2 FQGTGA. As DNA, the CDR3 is TGTGCCAGCAGTATTGGGGCTAGCGGGTACAATGAGCAGTTCTTC. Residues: CASSIGASGYNEQFF.

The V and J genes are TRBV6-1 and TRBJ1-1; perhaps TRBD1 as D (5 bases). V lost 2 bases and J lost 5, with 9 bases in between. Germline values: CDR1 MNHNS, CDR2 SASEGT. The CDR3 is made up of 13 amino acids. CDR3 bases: TGTGCCAGCAGTGAAAGGGGTACGACTGAAGCTTTCTTT. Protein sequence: CASSERGTTEAFF.

CDR3: CASSYTITGNEQYF. CDR3 DNA sequence: TGTGCCAGCAGTTATACAATAACAGGGAACGAGCAGTACTTC. The V call is TRBV6-2 or TRBV6-3, the J call TRBJ2-7; possibly TRBD1 for D (6 bases). The V and J ends lost 3 bases and 5 bases respectively, with 14 bases between them. The germline gives CDR1 MNHEY, CDR2 SVGEGT. This CDR3 contains 14 residues.

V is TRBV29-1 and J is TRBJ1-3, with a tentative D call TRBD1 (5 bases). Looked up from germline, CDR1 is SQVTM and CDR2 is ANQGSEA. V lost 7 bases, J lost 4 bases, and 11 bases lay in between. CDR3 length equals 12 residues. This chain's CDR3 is CSAGHTGNTIYF. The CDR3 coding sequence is TGCAGCGCCGGACATACCGGAAACACCATATATTTT. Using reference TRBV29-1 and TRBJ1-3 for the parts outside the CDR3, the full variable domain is SAVISQKPSRDICQRGTSLTIQCQVDSQVTMMFWYRQQPGQSLTLIATANQGSEATYESGFVIDKFPISRPNLTFSTLTVSNMSPEDSSIYLCSAGHTGNTIYFGEGSWLTVV.

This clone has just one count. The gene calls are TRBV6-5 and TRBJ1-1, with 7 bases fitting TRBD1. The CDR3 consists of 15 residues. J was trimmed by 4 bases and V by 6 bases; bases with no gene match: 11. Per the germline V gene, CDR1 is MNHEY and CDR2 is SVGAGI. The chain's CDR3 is CASRPGQAGGTEAFF. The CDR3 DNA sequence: TGTGCCAGCAGACCCGGACAGGCGGGAGGCACTGAAGCTTTCTTT.

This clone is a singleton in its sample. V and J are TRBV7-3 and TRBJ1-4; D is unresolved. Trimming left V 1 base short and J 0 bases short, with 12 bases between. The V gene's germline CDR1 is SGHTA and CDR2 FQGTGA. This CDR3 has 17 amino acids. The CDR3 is CASSLNGRTATNEKLFF. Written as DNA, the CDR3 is TGTGCCAGCAGCTTAAATGGACGGACTGCAACTAATGAAAAACTGTTTTTT.

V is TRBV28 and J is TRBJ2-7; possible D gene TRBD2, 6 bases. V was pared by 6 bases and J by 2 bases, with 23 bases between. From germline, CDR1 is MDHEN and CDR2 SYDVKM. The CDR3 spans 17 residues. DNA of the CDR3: TGTGCCAGCAGCAACACCCGGGACTCAATTGGACCCTACGAGCAGTACTTC. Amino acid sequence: CASSNTRDSIGPYEQYF. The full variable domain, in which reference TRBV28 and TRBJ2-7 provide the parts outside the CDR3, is DVKVTQSSRYLVKRTGEKVFLECVQDMDHENMFWYRQDPGLGLRLIYFSYDVKMKEKGDIPEGYSVSREKKERFSLILESASTNQTSMYLCASSNTRDSIGPYEQYFGPGTRLTVT.

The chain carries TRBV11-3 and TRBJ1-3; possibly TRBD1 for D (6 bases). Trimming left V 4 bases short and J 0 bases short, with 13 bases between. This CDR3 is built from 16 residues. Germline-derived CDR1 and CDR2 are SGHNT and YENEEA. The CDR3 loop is CASSSYRDTSGNTIYF. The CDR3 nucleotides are TGTGCCAGCAGCTCCTATCGGGACACCTCTGGAAACACCATATATTTT.